This TCR beta chain derives from a study of cytomegalovirus exposure and HLA in healthy donors. Per germline, CDR1 SQVTM and CDR2 ANQGSEA. V dropped 3 bases and J dropped 7; count of bases not matched to a gene: 9. This CDR3 spans 13 amino acids. Primers for the PCR totalled 60 Vbeta and 13 Jbeta. Repertoires were generated with immunoSEQ multiplex PCR, while TCRdb's copy carries only in-frame clones and drops some. The data contain 160,000 or so clones, under 85% of them singletons. This receptor was obtained from a man over 45 in good health and CMV-seropositive. Sequencing input: PBMCs. The chain uses TRBV29-1 and TRBJ2-7, with 7 bases identical to TRBD2. The CDR3 region is CSVDLGGSGEQYF. As DNA, the CDR3 is TGCAGCGTTGATTTAGGCGGGAGCGGTGAGCAGTACTTC.